A selection of T cell receptor beta chains follows, all from one sample in a study of blood T cell repertoires in COVID-19. The method was immunoSEQ multiplex PCR; TCRdb's version includes in-frame clones alone and lacks a portion of them. This sample yields 250,000 to 350,000 clones, of which about nine tenths are seen a single time; approximately 6.5% belongs to the top ten. The sequencing sample was made of peripheral blood. The receptors stem from a woman in her forties or fifties with COVID-19, enrolled during active disease. The CDR3 runs from the conserved cysteine through the conserved F or W. The order of the fields is V gene, CDR3 length, J gene, CDR3 protein.

TRBV12-1	16	TRBJ1-1	CASSFEAGLMNTEAFF
TRBV19	14	TRBJ2-2	CASRRPGDTGELFF
TRBV3-1/TRBV3-2	17	TRBJ1-4	CASSPRHPHSTNEKLFF
TRBV3-1/TRBV3-2	15	TRBJ2-2	CASSQGGRMGGELFF
TRBV5-4	15	TRBJ1-1	CASSLQAGANTEAFF
TRBV5-5	14	TRBJ2-7	CASSLWAGQYEQYF
TRBV10-1	14	TRBJ2-2	CASSGLAGPGELFF
TRBV11-2	15	TRBJ2-7	CASSLTGRVTYEQYF
TRBV10-2	15	TRBJ2-3	CASSEASLSTDTQYF
TRBV5-8	16	TRBJ2-6	CASSLHRGSGANVLTF
TRBV10-1	14	TRBJ1-1	CASSPDSLNTEAFF
TRBV29-1	12	TRBJ1-2	CSVATGYDGYTF
TRBV5-6	16	TRBJ2-1	CASSLMTSGRLNEQFF
TRBV23-1	15	TRBJ2-3	CARKKVATSTDTQYF
TRBV30	13	TRBJ2-5	CAWSSRQGETQYF
TRBV6-5	13	TRBJ2-1	CASTGKMRNEQFF
TRBV5-1	18	TRBJ2-1	CASSLVPASGISYNEQFF
TRBV6-5	15	TRBJ1-4	CASSYMGTGEEKLFF
TRBV10-1	13	TRBJ2-1	CASSLTSYSEQFF
TRBV12-3/TRBV12-4	13	TRBJ1-1	CASSIRQGTEAFF
TRBV6-5	13	TRBJ1-1	CASNGGYTTEAFF
TRBV24-1	15	TRBJ2-7	CATSDVSAGEDEQYF
TRBV6-5	13	TRBJ2-6	CASSRTGSNVLTF
TRBV5-1	14	TRBJ2-7	CASSQRQGAYEQYF
TRBV5-1	14	TRBJ2-7	CASRGTSGTYEQYF
TRBV27	13	TRBJ2-7	CASSFLAEYEQYF
TRBV6-1	17	TRBJ2-1	CASSDPFGFTPGNEQFF
TRBV18	14	TRBJ1-2	CASSPATANYGYTF
TRBV14	16	TRBJ1-6	CASSSDRLRYNSPLHF
TRBV5-1	14	TRBJ2-1	CASSPTSGGNEQFF
TRBV9	16	TRBJ2-2	CASSVGRAENTGELFF
TRBV19	14	TRBJ1-2	CASSFQGMSYGYTF